This T cell receptor beta chain was found in a study of tumor-infiltrating lymphocytes in primary liver carcinoma. About this clonotype itself: What it recognizes is unknown. The conserved final phenylalanine or tryptophan is absent from the CDR3, which likely points to a read error.

Study-wide findings and caveats: Researchers report that only about 8-24% of top clones turned up in all five tumor regions.

Investigators took RNA and DNA out together from 20-30 mg of unsorted bulk tissue. All of the tumor samples contained over 80% viable tumor cells. The researchers produced TCR beta cDNA from approximately 0.45 ug total RNA with a constant-region primer. Slightly modified ARM-PCR with three nested multiplex PCR rounds yielded TCR beta libraries. It was with TRBV1-TRBV30 forward primers and a C-beta reverse primer that the first two PCR rounds were run, at around 11 cycles each. A single record per CDR3 protein comes from TCRdb applying MiXCR to the multiplex PCR reads. The data hold 95,000 to 100,000 distinct CDR3 sequences, with 55% to 80% observed a single time. Germline assignment: CDR1 DFQATT and CDR2 SNEGSKA (reference sequence). V lost 0 bases and J lost 4; bases outside the gene matches: 6. CDR3 size: 15 residues.

Sequenced input: liver tumor tissue from sampling region 2. Specified subset: tumor region T2, inferior pole. The gene calls are TRBV20-1 and TRBJ2-7; TRBD2 agrees at 10 bases. The receptor comes from a woman in her sixties or seventies with primary liver carcinoma and hepatitis B virus infection. Here the CDR3 reads CSARDRTSGKYEQYL. Here the CDR3 DNA reads TGCAGTGCTAGAGATAGGACTAGCGGCAAGTACGAGCAGTACTTA.